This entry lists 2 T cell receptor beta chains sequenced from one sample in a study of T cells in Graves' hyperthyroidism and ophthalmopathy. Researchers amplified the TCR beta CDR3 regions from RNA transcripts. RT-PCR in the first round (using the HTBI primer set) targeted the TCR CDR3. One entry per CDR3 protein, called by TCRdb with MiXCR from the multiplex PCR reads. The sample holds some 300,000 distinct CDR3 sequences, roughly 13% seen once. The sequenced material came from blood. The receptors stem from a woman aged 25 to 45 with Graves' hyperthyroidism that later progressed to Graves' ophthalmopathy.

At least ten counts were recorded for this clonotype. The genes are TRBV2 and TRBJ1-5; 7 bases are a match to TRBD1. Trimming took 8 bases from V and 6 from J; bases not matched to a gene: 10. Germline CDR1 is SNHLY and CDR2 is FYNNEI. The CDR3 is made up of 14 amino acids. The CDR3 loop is CASHPRGGGQPQHF. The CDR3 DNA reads TGTGCCAGCCACCCCAGGGGGGGTGGTCAGCCCCAGCATTTT.

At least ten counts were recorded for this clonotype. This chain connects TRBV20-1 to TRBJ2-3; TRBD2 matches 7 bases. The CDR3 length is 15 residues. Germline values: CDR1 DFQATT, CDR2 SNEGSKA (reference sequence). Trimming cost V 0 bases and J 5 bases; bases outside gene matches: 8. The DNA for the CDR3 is TGCAGTGCTAGAGATTTAGGCGGGAGAGTAGATACGCAGTATTTT. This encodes CSARDLGGRVDTQYF.